This T cell receptor (beta chain) derives from a study of blood T cell repertoires in COVID-19. On the study more broadly: From the United States, Italy and Spain came samples of acute and convalescent COVID-19. In each case, the material was cDNA or gDNA derived from T cells, B-cell-depleted T cells, or PBMCs.

V lost 4 bases, J lost 0 bases, and 12 bases lay in between. The germline gives CDR1 SGDLS, CDR2 YYNGEE. The CDR3 has 15 amino acids. As processed by the authors: Reference gene primer amplification gave nucleated cell count estimates. The table came from immunoSEQ multiplex PCR; TCRdb's copy has only in-frame clones and leaves some out. D and trimming come from the DNA, and the V and J calls and clone size come from that table. The sample lists 350,000 to 450,000 clones; approximately 90% were seen once. A PCR-confirmed or clinician-diagnosed COVID-19 case had contacted exposed participants within 2 weeks of entry.

The V call is TRBV9, the J call TRBJ2-3; D possibly corresponds to TRBD2 (5 bases). The origin of this receptor is a woman under 30 who had been exposed to COVID-19. The specimen was PBMCs or T cells enriched from blood (not recorded which). The CDR3 sequence: CASSPTEGSTDTQYF. The CDR3 region has the DNA TGTGCCAGCAGCCCGACCGAGGGCAGCACAGATACGCAGTATTTT.